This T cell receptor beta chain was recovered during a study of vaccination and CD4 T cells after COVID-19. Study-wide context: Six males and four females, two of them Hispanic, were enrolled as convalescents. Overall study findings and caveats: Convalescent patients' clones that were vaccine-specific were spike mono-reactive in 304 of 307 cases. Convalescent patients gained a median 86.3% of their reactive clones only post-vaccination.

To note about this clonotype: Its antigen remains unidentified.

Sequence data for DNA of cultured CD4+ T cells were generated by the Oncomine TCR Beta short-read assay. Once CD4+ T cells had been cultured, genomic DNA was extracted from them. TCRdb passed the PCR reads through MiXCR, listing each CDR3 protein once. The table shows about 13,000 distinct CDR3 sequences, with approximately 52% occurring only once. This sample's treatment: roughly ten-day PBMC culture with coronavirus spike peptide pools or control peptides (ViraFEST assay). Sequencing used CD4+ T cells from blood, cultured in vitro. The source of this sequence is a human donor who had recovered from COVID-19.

The CDR3 region has the DNA TGTGCCAGCAGTTACGTGCAGGGTGCTAGTCCCCAGCATTTT. It specifies CASSYVQGASPQHF. The genes are TRBV6-5 and TRBJ1-5; TRBD1 is a possible D gene (5 bases). The V end lost 2 bases, the J end lost 10 bases, and 15 bases lay between the germline ends. The CDR3 runs to 14 residues. The germline V gene has CDR1 MNHEY and CDR2 SVGAGI.